This entry lists 27 T cell receptor beta chains sequenced from one sample in a study of blood T cell repertoires in COVID-19. Repertoires were generated with immunoSEQ multiplex PCR, while TCRdb's copy carries only in-frame clones and drops some. The sample lists 400,000 or so clones; more than 80% were seen once. Specimen: PBMCs or T cells enriched from blood (not recorded which). All receptors derive from a man aged 25-40 years who had recovered from COVID-19.

This clone was detected a few times. The chain uses TRBV7-9 and TRBJ1-5; a possible D gene is TRBD1 (5 bases). The CDR3 spans 14 residues. With 5 bases removed from V and 6 bases from J, the gap between germline ends came to 14 bases. Germline V CDR1 and CDR2: SEHNR, FQNEAQ (reference sequence). CDR3 sequence: CASSRTGGSQPQHF. In DNA, the CDR3 is TGTGCCAGCAGCCGAACTGGGGGGAGTCAGCCCCAGCATTTT.

The genes are TRBV19 and TRBJ2-1; D uncertain. Germline values: CDR1 LNHDA, CDR2 SQIVND (reference sequence). Trimming left V 3 bases short and J 8 bases short, with 11 bases between. The CDR3 contains 13 residues. CDR3 nucleotides: TGTGCCAGTAGTATCCGGGTTCGGGATGAGCAGTTCTTC. It codes for CASSIRVRDEQFF.

This chain uses TRBV27 with TRBJ2-5; D ambiguous. Germline loops: CDR1 MNHEY, CDR2 SMNVEV (reference sequence). This CDR3 contains 13 residues. V lost 11 bases to trimming and J lost 0 bases, with 13 bases between them. The CDR3: CASSYSYQETQYF. CDR3 nucleotides: TGTGCCTCCTCATACAGTTACCAAGAGACCCAGTACTTC.

The gene calls are TRBV10-2 and TRBJ2-1, with 9 positions matching TRBD2. Losses at the gene ends were 6 bases for V and 3 bases for J; bases not matched to a gene: 9. This CDR3 has 16 amino acids. Looked up from germline, CDR1 is WSHSY and CDR2 is SAAADI. CDR3 in amino acids: CASSQPGLAFYNEQFF. The CDR3 nucleotides read TGCGCCAGCAGCCAACCGGGACTAGCCTTCTACAATGAGCAGTTCTTC.

The chain couples TRBV15 to TRBJ2-5, with 7 nucleotides matching TRBD1. Trimming cost V 4 bases and J 5 bases; bases outside gene matches: 7. The germline CDR1 and CDR2 sequences are LNHNV and YYDKDF (reference sequence). The CDR3 has 14 amino acids. CDR3 protein: CATSTHRGIETQYF. CDR3 nucleotides: TGTGCCACCAGCACCCACAGGGGAATCGAGACCCAGTACTTC.

V usage is TRBV5-6 and J usage is TRBJ1-6; no clear D. Per the germline V gene, CDR1 is SGHDT and CDR2 is YYEEEE. The CDR3 runs to 14 residues. Deletions cut 1 base from V and 9 bases from J, with 11 bases between. The CDR3 nucleotides are TGTGCCAGCAGCTTGCTACGTACGGGTTCACCCCTCCACTTT. Protein: CASSLLRTGSPLHF.

This clone was counted between two and nine times. This chain uses TRBV6-1 with TRBJ1-3; tentative D call: TRBD1 (5 bases). The CDR3 loop spans 15 amino acids. V lost 2 bases and J 0 bases, leaving 8 bases between the germline ends. CDR1 and CDR2 (germline): MNHNS, SASEGT. CDR3 sequence: CASSEKGLSGNTIYF. The CDR3 DNA follows: TGTGCCAGCAGTGAAAAGGGACTCTCTGGAAACACCATATATTTT.

This clone was picked up one time. The chain joins TRBV9 to TRBJ2-2, with D maybe TRBD1 (6 bases). The germline CDR1 and CDR2 sequences are SGDLS and YYNGEE. Trimming left V 1 base short and J 4 bases short, with 11 bases between. The CDR3 extends over 15 amino acids. CDR3 sequence (DNA): TGTGCCAGCAGCGTAAATCAGGGGATCACCGGGGAGCTGTTTTTT. Translating it yields CASSVNQGITGELFF.

The chain links TRBV15 to TRBJ2-3; 7 bases are shared with TRBD2. V shed 1 base and J 4 bases; nucleotides not matched to a gene: 11. CDR1 and CDR2 from the germline V gene are LNHNV and YYDKDF (reference sequence). The CDR3 loop spans 17 amino acids. The CDR3 DNA sequence: TGTGCCACCAGCAGAGTCCGGGAGGAAAAATGGCCAGATACGCAGTATTTT. Its protein product is CATSRVREEKWPDTQYF.

The V call is TRBV19, the J call TRBJ2-3; 11 bases map to TRBD2. In germline, CDR1 is LNHDA, CDR2 SQIVND (reference sequence). The CDR3 runs to 16 residues. Unmatched junction bases numbered 9, after V lost 5 bases and J lost 5 bases. CDR3 coding DNA: TGTGCCAGTAGTGGGACTAGCGGAGGCCACAAAGATACGCAGTATTTT. Amino acids: CASSGTSGGHKDTQYF. Complete variable domain (other parts from reference TRBV19 and TRBJ2-3): DGGITQSPKYLFRKEGQNVTLSCEQNLNHDAMYWYRQDPGQGLRLIYYSQIVNDFQKGDIAEGYSVSREKKESFPLTVTSAQKNPTAFYLCASSGTSGGHKDTQYFGPGTRLTVL.

This chain's CDR3 is CASSIVDGTGAQPQHF. The CDR3 DNA sequence: TGTGCCAGTAGTATAGTTGATGGGACAGGGGCTCAGCCCCAGCATTTT. The chain has TRBV19 and TRBJ1-5, with 10 bases matching TRBD1. Germline trimming cut 1 base from V and 6 bases from J; bases unmatched to any gene: 6. CDR1 and CDR2 (germline): LNHDA, SQIVND (reference sequence). CDR3 length: 16 residues.

The chain combines TRBV5-1 with TRBJ1-1; 9 bases agree with TRBD1. Per germline, CDR1 SGHRS and CDR2 YFSETQ. The CDR3 is 16 residues long. Germline trimming cut 2 bases from V and 6 bases from J; bases unmatched to any gene: 11. The CDR3 here is CASSLGTGIPLAEAFF. As DNA, the CDR3 is TGCGCCAGCAGCTTAGGGACAGGGATCCCCTTGGCTGAAGCTTTCTTT.

This clone has only one observation. The J gene is TRBJ2-1, the V gene TRBV10-2, with a weak D call TRBD2 (7 bases). This CDR3 comprises 13 residues. The germline V and J ends were trimmed by 8 bases and 9 bases, with 17 bases remaining between them. The V gene's germline CDR1 is WSHSY and CDR2 SAAADI. The CDR3 here is CASGRDKMSEQFF. The CDR3 bases are TGCGCCAGCGGGAGGGACAAGATGAGTGAGCAGTTCTTC.

The chain combines TRBV6-1 with TRBJ2-1; 9 bases agree with TRBD2. V was clipped by 2 bases and J by 8 bases; unmatched bases: 7. The CDR3 runs to 15 residues. Germline CDR1 MNHNS, CDR2 SASEGT. The CDR3 spells CASSEPGLAIDEQFF. The CDR3, as DNA: TGTGCCAGCAGTGAACCGGGACTAGCCATCGATGAGCAGTTCTTC.

The V and J genes are TRBV7-9 and TRBJ2-1; the match to TRBD2 covers 9 bases. Trimming took 5 bases from V and 5 from J; bases not matched to a gene: 7. CDR3 size: 15 residues. Per germline, CDR1 SEHNR and CDR2 FQNEAQ (reference sequence). The CDR3 loop is CASSPSGTNHNEQFF. CDR3 sequence (DNA): TGTGCCAGCAGCCCTAGCGGGACCAACCACAATGAGCAGTTCTTC.

The V and J genes are TRBV28 and TRBJ2-7, with TRBD1 matching over 10 bases. From germline, CDR1 is MDHEN and CDR2 SYDVKM. The CDR3 has 15 residues. With V trimmed by 8 bases and J by 1 base, 8 bases remained unmatched. CDR3 sequence (DNA): TGTGCCAGCCTACATGGACAGGGGGGTTCCTACGAGCAGTACTTC. It yields the protein CASLHGQGGSYEQYF.

The rearrangement joins TRBV7-2 to TRBJ2-1, with 8 bases that match TRBD1. Germline CDR1 is SGHTA and CDR2 is FQGNSA. Trimming removed 5 bases from V and 8 bases from J; junction bases left unmatched: 5. The length of the CDR3 is 13 residues. The CDR3 loop reads CASSTQGADEQFF. CDR3 sequence (DNA): TGTGCCAGCAGCACTCAGGGGGCCGATGAGCAGTTCTTC.

This chain joins TRBV20-1 and TRBJ2-7; perhaps TRBD2 as D (5 bases). Germline V CDR1 and CDR2: DFQATT, SNEGSKA (reference sequence). Trimming stripped 6 bases from V and 4 bases from J, with 10 bases between. The CDR3 is made up of 11 amino acids. CDR3 sequence (DNA): TGCAGTGCCATTCGGGGATACGAGCAGTACTTC. This gives the protein CSAIRGYEQYF.

The chain has TRBV28 and TRBJ2-1, with 13 positions matching TRBD2. Trimming at V came to 3 bases and at J to 0 bases, leaving 5 bases not matched to a gene. CDR1 is MDHEN and CDR2 is SYDVKM in the germline V gene. The CDR3 has 18 amino acids. DNA of the CDR3: TGTGCCAGCAGTTTCTTGGGACTAGCGGGGAGCTCCTACAATGAGCAGTTCTTC. Encoded protein: CASSFLGLAGSSYNEQFF.

The rearrangement links TRBV10-1 to TRBJ2-7, with 11 positions matching TRBD2. Germline trimming cut 2 bases from V and 4 bases from J; bases unmatched to any gene: 13. Germline V gives CDR1 WNHNN, CDR2 SYGVQD (reference sequence). The CDR3 contains 18 residues. In nucleotides, the CDR3 is TGCGCCAGCAGTGAGCGTTCACTAGCGGGAGAGTCAGGGTACGAGCAGTACTTC. Its protein product is CASSERSLAGESGYEQYF.

In DNA form, the CDR3 reads TGCGCCAGCAGCTTGGGTCGGGATAACTACTACAATGAGCAGTTCTTC. As protein: CASSLGRDNYYNEQFF. The chain recombines TRBV5-1 with TRBJ2-1, with D maybe TRBD2 (5 bases). This CDR3 comprises 16 residues. Germline V gene sequence: CDR1 SGHRS, CDR2 YFSETQ. V lost 0 bases, J lost 3 bases, and 13 bases lay in between.

The chain carries TRBV28 and TRBJ1-5, with TRBD1 as a possible D gene (6 bases). This CDR3 contains 15 residues. Germline V gene sequence: CDR1 MDHEN, CDR2 SYDVKM. V was pared by 7 bases and J by 2 bases, with 15 bases between. Here the CDR3 reads CASIWGGGGNQPQHF. CDR3 bases: TGTGCCAGCATCTGGGGAGGGGGAGGCAATCAGCCCCAGCATTTT. The variable domain in full, completed from reference TRBV28 and TRBJ1-5, reads DVKVTQSSRYLVKRTGEKVFLECVQDMDHENMFWYRQDPGLGLRLIYFSYDVKMKEKGDIPEGYSVSREKKERFSLILESASTNQTSMYLCASIWGGGGNQPQHFGDGTRLSIL.

This chain connects TRBV10-3 to TRBJ1-2; possibly TRBD1 for D (6 bases). Per germline, CDR1 ENHRY and CDR2 SYGVKD. Trimming cost V 10 bases and J 2 bases, with 14 bases left between them. CDR3 length: 13 amino acids. The chain's CDR3 is CATRSGQNYGYTF. The CDR3 DNA reads TGTGCCACAAGATCTGGACAGAACTATGGCTACACCTTC.

This clone was detected once. V is TRBV19 and J is TRBJ1-1, with D maybe TRBD1 (5 bases). The V gene's germline CDR1 is LNHDA and CDR2 SQIVND (reference sequence). This CDR3 contains 13 residues. The ends were cut back, 2 bases at V and 8 bases at J, with 12 bases in the middle. The CDR3 region is CASSIRIRGEAFF. The CDR3 DNA reads TGTGCCAGTAGTATACGAATCCGGGGGGAAGCTTTCTTT.

The rearrangement links TRBV6-5 to TRBJ1-3; the D gene is possibly TRBD1 (5 bases). CDR1 and CDR2 from the germline V gene are MNHEY and SVGAGI. Trimming removed 6 bases at V and 0 bases at J, with 12 bases between. This CDR3 is built from 15 residues. The CDR3 loop is CASSVEGLSGNTIYF. CDR3 in DNA: TGTGCCAGCAGCGTCGAGGGACTCTCTGGAAACACCATATATTTT.

The rearrangement uses TRBV3-1 (or the pseudogene TRBV3-2) and TRBJ1-5, with a tentative D call TRBD1 (5 bases). This CDR3 contains 16 residues. Germline V gene sequence: CDR1 LGHDT, CDR2 YNNKEL (reference sequence). V gave up 1 base and J gave up 2 bases, with 12 bases separating them. Written as DNA, the CDR3 is TGTGCCAGCAGCCAAGTCGGGGGGACGGGCAATCAGCCCCAGCATTTT. It encodes CASSQVGGTGNQPQHF.

V is TRBV25-1 and J is TRBJ2-7; D remains unclear. CDR1 and CDR2 (germline): MGHDK, SYGVNS. V was cut by 3 bases and J by 0 bases, with 12 bases left in between. The CDR3 covers 15 residues. The CDR3 nucleotides are TGTGCCAGCAGTGACGGCGTTACGGGCTCCTACGAGCAGTACTTC. This encodes CASSDGVTGSYEQYF.